This T cell receptor (beta chain) comes out of a study of identical twins. Template switching added a universal primer site; cDNA carried unique molecular identifiers. TCRdb passed the 5' RACE reads through MiXCR, listing each CDR3 protein once. This sample has around 250,000 distinct CDR3 sequences, with approximately 12% found just once. Trimming at V came to 8 bases and at J to 6 bases, leaving 9 bases not matched to a gene. There are 13 residues in the CDR3. Per germline, CDR1 SGHTA and CDR2 FQGNSA. This same sample was also part of a study on yellow fever vaccine responses in identical twins.

The receptor comes from a woman aged 18-29 years in good health. The specimen was memory (CD45RO+) T cells sorted from blood. The chain has TRBV7-2 and TRBJ2-5; 7 bases agree with TRBD1. CDR3 coding DNA: TGTGCCAGCGGGCGAAGGGGACAGCAGACCCAGTACTTC. It translates to CASGRRGQQTQYF.